The 17 T cell receptor beta chains listed next were all sequenced from one sample in a study of blood T cell repertoires in COVID-19. Assay: immunoSEQ multiplex PCR; the TCRdb copy retains only in-frame clones and omits some. Of about 150,000 clones in the sample, about 90% were seen once. The sample taken for sequencing was peripheral blood. These receptor sequences come from a man aged 45-65 years with active COVID-19.

This clone was seen more than once but under ten times. The J gene is TRBJ2-2, the V gene TRBV6-4; TRBD2 aligns across 8 bases. V shed 3 bases and J 5 bases; nucleotides not matched to a gene: 14. The CDR3 contains 18 residues. Germline loops: CDR1 MRHNA, CDR2 SNTAGT. This CDR3 is CASSDPLDGAGVTGELFF. The CDR3 region has the DNA TGTGCCAGCAGTGATCCCTTAGACGGAGCGGGGGTTACCGGGGAGCTGTTTTTT.

The chain links TRBV30 to TRBJ1-3, with 11 bases lining up with TRBD1. V lost 5 bases and J lost 6; bases outside the gene matches: 9. Germline assignment: CDR1 GTSNPN and CDR2 SVGIG (reference sequence). The CDR3 runs to 15 residues. CDR3 sequence: CAWDNRDRGKNTIYF. The CDR3 region has the DNA TGTGCCTGGGATAACCGGGACAGGGGGAAAAACACCATATATTTT.

The chain recombines TRBV7-8 with TRBJ1-5, with TRBD1 identical over 7 bases. After removal of 7 bases from V and 4 bases from J, the junction contained 10 bases not matched to a gene. The germline V gene has CDR1 SGHVS and CDR2 FQNEAQ. This CDR3 comprises 15 residues. The CDR3 coding sequence is TGTGCCAGCACCCCCGGAACAGGGGCAAATCAGCCCCAGCATTTT. Amino acids: CASTPGTGANQPQHF. The whole variable domain, remainder taken from reference TRBV7-8 and TRBJ1-5, is GAGVSQSPRYKVAKRGQDVALRCDPISGHVSLFWYQQALGQGPEFLTYFQNEAQLDKSGLPSDRFFAERPEGSVSTLKIQRTQQEDSAVYLCASTPGTGANQPQHFGDGTRLSIL.

The chain is built from TRBV13 and TRBJ2-7; 7 nucleotides line up with TRBD1. The CDR3 runs 13 residues. The germline gives CDR1 PRHDT, CDR2 FYEKMQ (reference sequence). Trimming took 5 bases from V and 3 from J; bases not matched to a gene: 4. This CDR3 is CASSPRTGYEQYF. The CDR3 DNA reads as TGTGCCAGCAGCCCTCGGACAGGCTACGAGCAGTACTTC.

Only a few counts were recorded for this clone. V is TRBV7-2 and J is TRBJ2-7, with a tentative D call TRBD2 (6 bases). CDR1 SGHTA and CDR2 FQGNSA come from the germline V gene. V lost 5 bases and J lost 6, with 14 bases in between. The CDR3 sequence is 13 residues long. The CDR3 is CASSALAGSEQYF. As DNA, the CDR3 is TGTGCCAGCAGCGCCTTGGCCGGGAGCGAGCAGTACTTC.

The chain carries TRBV5-4 and TRBJ1-4, with unresolved D. V was shortened by 0 bases and J by 4 bases, with 7 bases between the two germline ends. Germline V gene lookup returns CDR1 SGHNT and CDR2 YYREEE (reference sequence). The CDR3 extends over 14 amino acids. DNA for the CDR3: TGTGCCAGCAGCTTGGCCGGAGGTAATGAAAAACTGTTTTTT. Amino acid sequence: CASSLAGGNEKLFF.

The chain couples TRBV5-5 to TRBJ1-2; no definite D call. The length of the CDR3 is 13 residues. V lost 1 base to trimming and J lost 3 bases, with 7 bases between them. Germline assignment: CDR1 SGHKS and CDR2 YYEKEE (reference sequence). The CDR3 region has the DNA TGTGCCAGCAGCTTGCGGGGAGACTATGGCTACACCTTC. It translates to CASSLRGDYGYTF.

This clone was observed once. This chain uses TRBV11-3 with TRBJ2-1; 7 bases align to TRBD2. This CDR3 has 14 amino acids. V shed 5 bases, J shed 4 bases, and the junction held 5 bases outside the gene matches. Germline loops: CDR1 SGHNT, CDR2 YENEEA. This CDR3 is CASSPWGGYNEQFF. In DNA, the CDR3 is TGTGCCAGCAGCCCGTGGGGGGGATACAATGAGCAGTTCTTC.

The J gene is TRBJ2-1, the V gene TRBV11-2; possible D gene TRBD2, 5 bases. The CDR3 consists of 16 residues. In germline, CDR1 is SGHAT, CDR2 FQNNGV. The V and J ends lost 3 bases and 0 bases respectively, with 12 bases between them. CDR3 in DNA: TGTGCCAGCAGCTTCGACCTTCGGGGCTCCTACAATGAGCAGTTCTTC. This translates into CASSFDLRGSYNEQFF. Combining the CDR3 with reference TRBV11-2 and TRBJ2-1 gives the whole variable domain EAGVAQSPRYKIIEKRQSVAFWCNPISGHATLYWYQQILGQGPKLLIQFQNNGVVDDSQLPKDRFSAERLKGVDSTLKIQPAKLEDSAVYLCASSFDLRGSYNEQFFGPGTRLTVL.

Note on this clone: Within the sample, other DNA sequences also encode this same CDR3. The V and J genes are TRBV19 and TRBJ1-3; D call uncertain. CDR1 LNHDA and CDR2 SQIVND come from the germline V gene (reference sequence). V lost 4 bases and J 3 bases, leaving 4 bases between the germline ends. The length of the CDR3 is 12 residues. CDR3: CASSRSGNTIYF. The CDR3 nucleotides read TGTGCCAGTAGTAGGAGTGGAAACACCATATATTTT.

J is TRBJ2-6 and V is TRBV7-8, with 12 bases fitting TRBD1. The J segment lost 3 bases and the V segment lost 5 bases, leaving 14 bases of the junction unmatched. Germline CDR1 reads SGHVS; CDR2 reads FQNEAQ. The CDR3 has 20 amino acids. This CDR3 reads CASSARGTGGVLVGANVLTF. As DNA, the CDR3 is TGTGCCAGCAGCGCAAGAGGGACAGGGGGCGTCCTAGTTGGGGCCAACGTCCTGACTTTC. Supplemented by reference TRBV7-8 and TRBJ2-6, the full variable domain reads GAGVSQSPRYKVAKRGQDVALRCDPISGHVSLFWYQQALGQGPEFLTYFQNEAQLDKSGLPSDRFFAERPEGSVSTLKIQRTQQEDSAVYLCASSARGTGGVLVGANVLTFGAGSRLTVL.

J is TRBJ2-5 and V is TRBV7-2, with 10 bases fitting TRBD1. V shed 2 bases and J 5 bases; nucleotides not matched to a gene: 5. The germline gives CDR1 SGHTA, CDR2 FQGNSA. This CDR3 is built from 15 residues. CDR3 coding DNA: TGTGCCAGCAGCTTAAGGGACAGGGGCGGCGAGACCCAGTACTTC. As protein: CASSLRDRGGETQYF.

The chain couples TRBV11-2 to TRBJ2-7; 9 nucleotides align to TRBD1. V shed 3 bases and J 2 bases; nucleotides not matched to a gene: 8. This CDR3 contains 16 residues. Germline CDR1 SGHAT, CDR2 FQNNGV. The CDR3 DNA sequence: TGTGCCAGCAGCTTGGACCCCGGACAGGGGACCTACGAGCAGTACTTC. Its protein product is CASSLDPGQGTYEQYF.

V is TRBV7-2 and J is TRBJ2-2; D is perhaps TRBD1 (6 bases). The CDR3 runs 15 residues. Germline CDR1 is SGHTA and CDR2 is FQGNSA. Trimming took 1 base from V and 5 from J, leaving 11 bases between them. For the CDR3, the DNA is TGTGCCAGCAGCTTAGGGCAGGGGAAAACCGGGGAGCTGTTTTTT. The encoded protein is CASSLGQGKTGELFF.

This clone came up a few times. This sequence joins TRBV5-1 and TRBJ2-4, with TRBD1 matching 9 bases. The germline gives CDR1 SGHRS, CDR2 YFSETQ. The V segment lost 4 bases and the J segment 6 bases; nucleotides outside the gene matches: 2. There are 13 residues in the CDR3. The CDR3 region is CASSGTGLNIQYF. DNA of the CDR3: TGCGCCAGCAGCGGGACAGGGTTAAACATTCAGTACTTC.

The V and J genes are TRBV12-3 or TRBV12-4 and TRBJ1-2; 7 bases map to TRBD1. V trimming: 6 bases; J trimming: 2 bases; junction bases outside the gene matches: 3. The CDR3 runs 13 residues. In nucleotides, the CDR3 is TGTGCCAGCAGCGGGACAGCAAACTATGGCTACACCTTC. Its protein is CASSGTANYGYTF.

V and J are TRBV7-9 and TRBJ2-4, with D maybe TRBD1 (6 bases). The germline V gene encodes CDR1 SEHNR and CDR2 FQNEAQ (reference sequence). V gave up 6 bases and J gave up 5 bases, with 23 bases separating them. This CDR3 has 17 amino acids. Written as DNA, the CDR3 is TGTGCCAGCAGTTCCCCCGGTCGCGACAGGCATGAAAACATTCAGTACTTC. Translating gives CASSSPGRDRHENIQYF.